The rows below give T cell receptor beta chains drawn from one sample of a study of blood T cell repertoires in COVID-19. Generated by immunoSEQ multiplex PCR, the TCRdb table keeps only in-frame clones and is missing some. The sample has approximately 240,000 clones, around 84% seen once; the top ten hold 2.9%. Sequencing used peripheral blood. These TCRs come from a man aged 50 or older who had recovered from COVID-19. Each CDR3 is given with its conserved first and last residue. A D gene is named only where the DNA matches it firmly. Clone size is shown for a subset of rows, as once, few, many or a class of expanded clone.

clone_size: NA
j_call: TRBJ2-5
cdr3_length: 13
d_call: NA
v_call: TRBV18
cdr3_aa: CASFGQRQETQYF
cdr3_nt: TGTGCCAGCTTTGGACAGAGACAAGAGACCCAGTACTTC

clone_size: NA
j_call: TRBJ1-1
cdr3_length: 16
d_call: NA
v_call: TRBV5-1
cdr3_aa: CASSPDGQTMNTEAFF
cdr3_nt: TGCGCCAGCAGCCCTGACGGACAGACCATGAACACTGAAGCTTTCTTT

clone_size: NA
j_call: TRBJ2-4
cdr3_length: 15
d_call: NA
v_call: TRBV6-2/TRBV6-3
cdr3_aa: CASSNNNLAKNIQYF
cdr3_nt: TGTGCCAGCAGCAACAACAACCTAGCCAAAAACATTCAGTACTTC

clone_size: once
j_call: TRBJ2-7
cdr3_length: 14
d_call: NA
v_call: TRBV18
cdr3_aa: CASSPDFLSYEQYF
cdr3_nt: TGTGCCAGCTCGCCAGACTTCCTCTCCTACGAGCAGTACTTC

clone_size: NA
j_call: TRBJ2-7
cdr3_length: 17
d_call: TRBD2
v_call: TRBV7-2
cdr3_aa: CASSLDIWGGRRYEQYF
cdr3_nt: TGTGCCAGCAGCCTCGATATTTGGGGCGGGAGAAGGTACGAGCAGTACTTC

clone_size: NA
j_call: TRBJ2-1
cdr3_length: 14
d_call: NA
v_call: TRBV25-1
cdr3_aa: CASSVGTPYNEQFF
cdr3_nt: TGTGCCAGCAGTGTCGGGACACCCTACAATGAGCAGTTCTTC

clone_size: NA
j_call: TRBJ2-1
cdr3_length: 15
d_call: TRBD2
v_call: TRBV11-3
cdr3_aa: CASSPGTSGNNEQFF
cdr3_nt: TGTGCCAGCAGCCCCGGGACTAGCGGGAATAATGAGCAGTTCTTC

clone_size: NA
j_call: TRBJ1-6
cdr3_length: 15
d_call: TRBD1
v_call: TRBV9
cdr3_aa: CASSLLQGAGSPLHF
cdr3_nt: TGTGCCAGCAGCTTATTACAGGGGGCAGGATCACCCCTCCACTTT

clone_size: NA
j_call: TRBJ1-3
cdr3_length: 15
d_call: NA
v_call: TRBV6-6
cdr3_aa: CASSYSPGSGNTIYF
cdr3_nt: TGTGCCAGCAGTTACTCCCCCGGCTCTGGAAACACCATATATTTT

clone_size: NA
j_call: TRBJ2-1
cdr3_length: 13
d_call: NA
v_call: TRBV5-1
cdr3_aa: CASSLAVAGEQFF
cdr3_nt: TGCGCCAGCAGCTTGGCCGTTGCGGGAGAGCAGTTCTTC

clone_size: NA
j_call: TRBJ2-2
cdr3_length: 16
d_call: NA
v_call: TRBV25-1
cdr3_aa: CASSEFGGGRTGELFF
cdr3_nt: TGTGCCAGCAGTGAATTTGGTGGGGGGAGGACCGGGGAGCTGTTTTTT

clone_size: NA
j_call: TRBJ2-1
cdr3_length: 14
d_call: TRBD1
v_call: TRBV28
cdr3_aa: CASRRDRGYNEQFF
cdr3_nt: TGTGCCAGTCGCCGGGACAGGGGATACAATGAGCAGTTCTTC

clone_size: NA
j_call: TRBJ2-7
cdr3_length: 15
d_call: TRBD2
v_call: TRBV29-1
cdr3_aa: CSVVLAGAGALEQYF
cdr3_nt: TGCAGCGTTGTTCTAGCGGGAGCGGGAGCCCTCGAGCAGTACTTC

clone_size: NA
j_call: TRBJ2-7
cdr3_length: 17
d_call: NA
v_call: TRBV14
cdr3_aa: CASSQDLGGRSSYEQYF
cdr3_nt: TGTGCCAGCAGCCAAGATCTCGGGGGGCGCAGCTCCTACGAGCAGTACTTC

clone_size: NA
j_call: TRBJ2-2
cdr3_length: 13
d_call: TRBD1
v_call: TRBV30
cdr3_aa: CARRDRGRRELFF
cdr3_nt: TGTGCCCGTAGGGACAGGGGGCGTCGGGAGCTGTTTTTT

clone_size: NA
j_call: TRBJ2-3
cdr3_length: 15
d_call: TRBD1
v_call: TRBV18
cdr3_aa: CASSPTQGSTDTQYF
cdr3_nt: TGTGCCAGCTCACCCACACAGGGGAGCACAGATACGCAGTATTTT

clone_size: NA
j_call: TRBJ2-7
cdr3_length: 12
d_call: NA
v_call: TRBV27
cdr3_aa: CASSIRTGEQYF
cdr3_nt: TGTGCCAGCAGTATTCGGACGGGGGAGCAGTACTTC

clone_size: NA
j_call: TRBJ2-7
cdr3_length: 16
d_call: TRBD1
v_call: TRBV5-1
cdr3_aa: CASSSTGTGGFYEQYF
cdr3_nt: TGCGCCAGCAGCTCCACTGGGACAGGGGGTTTTTACGAGCAGTACTTC

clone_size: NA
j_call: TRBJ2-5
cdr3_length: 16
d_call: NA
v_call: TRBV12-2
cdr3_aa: CASRSGLAGGQETQYF
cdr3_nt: TGTGCAAGTCGCTCGGGACTAGCGGGAGGACAAGAGACCCAGTACTTC

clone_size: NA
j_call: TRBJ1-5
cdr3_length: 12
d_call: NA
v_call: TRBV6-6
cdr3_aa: CASSRGGQPQHF
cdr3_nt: TGTGCCAGCTCTAGGGGTGGCCAGCCCCAGCATTTT